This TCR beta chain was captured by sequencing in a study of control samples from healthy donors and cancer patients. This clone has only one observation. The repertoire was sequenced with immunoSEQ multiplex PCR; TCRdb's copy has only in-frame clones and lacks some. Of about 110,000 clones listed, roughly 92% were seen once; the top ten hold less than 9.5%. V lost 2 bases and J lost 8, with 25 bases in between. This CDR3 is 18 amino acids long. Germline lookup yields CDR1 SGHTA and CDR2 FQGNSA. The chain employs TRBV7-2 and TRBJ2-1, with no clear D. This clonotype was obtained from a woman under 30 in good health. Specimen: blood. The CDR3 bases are TGTGCCAGCAGCTTAATCCGAATGAGTACCCAAACTTACTATGAGCAGTTCTTC. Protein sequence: CASSLIRMSTQTYYEQFF.